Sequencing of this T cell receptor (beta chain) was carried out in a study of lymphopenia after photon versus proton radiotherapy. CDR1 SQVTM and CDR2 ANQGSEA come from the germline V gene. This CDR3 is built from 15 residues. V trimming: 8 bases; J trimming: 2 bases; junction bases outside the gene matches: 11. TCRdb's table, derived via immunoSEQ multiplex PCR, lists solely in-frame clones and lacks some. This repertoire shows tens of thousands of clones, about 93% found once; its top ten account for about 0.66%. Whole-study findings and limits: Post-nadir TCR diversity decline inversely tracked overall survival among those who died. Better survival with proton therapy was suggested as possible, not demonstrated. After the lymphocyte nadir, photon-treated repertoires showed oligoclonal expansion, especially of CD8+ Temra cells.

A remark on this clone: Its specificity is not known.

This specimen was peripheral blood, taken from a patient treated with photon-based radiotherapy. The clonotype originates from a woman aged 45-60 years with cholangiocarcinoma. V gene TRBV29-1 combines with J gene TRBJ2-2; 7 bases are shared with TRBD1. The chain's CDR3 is CSIRPRGTNTGELFF. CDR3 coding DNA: TGCAGCATCCGCCCCAGGGGGACCAACACCGGGGAGCTGTTTTTT.